This TCR beta chain was sequenced during a study of T-cell reconstitution after alpha-beta-depleted transplantation in children. This clonotype was recorded a few times. Preparation of the TCRbeta library was carried out with unique molecular identifiers. Each CDR3 protein is one row after TCRdb ran MiXCR on the PCR reads. The data contain 600,000 to 700,000 distinct CDR3 sequences, approximately 16% of them singletons. This CDR3 is built from 16 residues. V lost 6 bases and J lost 3, with 18 bases in between. The germline V gene encodes CDR1 MNHNS and CDR2 SASEGT. The chain recombines TRBV6-1 with TRBJ2-1; D not certain. The source is a human donor who donated a stem cell graft to a child with acute myeloid leukemia. The sequencing here drew on PBMCs from the stem cell graft donor, taken from the stem cell graft. In nucleotides, the CDR3 is TGTGCCAGCAGAAGCGACACCAACCCATACTACAATGAGCAGTTCTTC. It codes for CASRSDTNPYYNEQFF.